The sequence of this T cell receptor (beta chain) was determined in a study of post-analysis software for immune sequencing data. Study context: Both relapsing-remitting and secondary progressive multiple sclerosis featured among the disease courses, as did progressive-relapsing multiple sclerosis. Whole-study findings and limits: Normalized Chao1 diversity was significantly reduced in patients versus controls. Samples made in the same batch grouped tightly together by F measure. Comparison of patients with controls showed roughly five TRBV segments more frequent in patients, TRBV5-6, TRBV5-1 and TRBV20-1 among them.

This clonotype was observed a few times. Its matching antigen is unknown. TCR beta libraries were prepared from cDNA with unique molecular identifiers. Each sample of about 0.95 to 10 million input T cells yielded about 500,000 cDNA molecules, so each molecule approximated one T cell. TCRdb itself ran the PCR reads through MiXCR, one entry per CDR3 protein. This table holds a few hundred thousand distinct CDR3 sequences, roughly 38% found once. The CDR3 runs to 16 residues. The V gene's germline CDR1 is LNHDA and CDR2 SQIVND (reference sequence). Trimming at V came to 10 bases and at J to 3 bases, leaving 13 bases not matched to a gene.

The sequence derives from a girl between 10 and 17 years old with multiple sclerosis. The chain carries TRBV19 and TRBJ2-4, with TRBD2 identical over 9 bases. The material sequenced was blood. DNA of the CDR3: TGTGCCACCTCGGGACTAGCAGGGGAGGACAAAAACATTCAGTACTTC. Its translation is CATSGLAGEDKNIQYF.